This TCR beta chain was captured by sequencing in a study of blood T cell repertoires in COVID-19. Study in general: There were acute and convalescent COVID-19 samples, and they came from the United States, Italy and Spain. The analysed material was cDNA or gDNA that came from T cells, B-cell-depleted T cells, or PBMCs.

How the authors handled the data: Estimation of nucleated cell counts was performed using reference gene primer amplification. Generated by immunoSEQ multiplex PCR, the TCRdb table keeps only in-frame clones and is missing some. The V and J calls and clone size come from that table; D and trimming were worked out from the DNA. The sample carries roughly 75,000 clones, approximately 85% recorded once. The length of the CDR3 is 13 residues. Per germline, CDR1 SGDLS and CDR2 YYNGEE. V was trimmed by 6 bases and J by 1 base, leaving 10 bases between them. The J gene is TRBJ1-1, the V gene TRBV9, with D unresolved. Sequencing was carried out using peripheral blood. The TCR originated in a man aged 45-60 years with COVID-19, enrolled during active disease. CDR3 residues: CASNPGENTEAFF. The DNA for the CDR3 is TGTGCCAGCAATCCCGGGGAGAACACTGAAGCTTTCTTT. Together with reference TRBV9 and TRBJ1-1, the CDR3 gives the full variable domain: DSGVTQTPKHLITATGQRVTLRCSPRSGDLSVYWYQQSLDQGLQFLIQYYNGEERAKGNILERFSAQQFPDLHSELNLSSLELGDSALYFCASNPGENTEAFFGQGTRLTVV.